What follows are 3 T cell receptor beta chains derived from one specimen sequenced in a study of T cell changes during pregnancy in multiple sclerosis (dated by TCRdb to the late 2010s). Libraries came from the immunoSEQ multiplex PCR assay. TCRdb mirrors the immuneACCESS table, restricted to in-frame sequences. Some clones are absent from its copies; in checked studies, under half trace to an unresolved V gene, and the reason for the others is unknown. This sample holds roughly 38,000 clones; around 93% were observed only once. The ten top clones hold under 30% of the sample. The sample here was CD8+ T cells from peripheral blood mononuclear cells, taken before pregnancy. The receptors were gathered from a female donor with multiple sclerosis, enrolled in a pregnancy study.

This sequence joins TRBV5-1 and TRBJ2-1; D gene unclear. The V and J ends lost 0 bases and 4 bases respectively, with 5 bases between them. CDR3 length: 13 residues. Germline assignment: CDR1 SGHRS and CDR2 YFSETQ. CDR3 loop: CASSLGGYNEQFF. The CDR3 coding sequence is TGCGCCAGCAGCTTGGGAGGTTACAATGAGCAGTTCTTC.

The gene calls are TRBV4-1 and TRBJ2-1; no definite D call. From germline, CDR1 is MGHRA and CDR2 YSYEKL. The CDR3 runs to 13 residues. V dropped 0 bases and J dropped 6 bases, with 6 bases sitting between them. CDR3 loop: CASSQDLRNEQFF. The CDR3, as DNA: TGCGCCAGCAGCCAAGATTTGCGCAATGAGCAGTTCTTC.

The CDR3 protein is CASSPLSGNSKETQYF. CDR3 DNA: TGCGCCAGCAGCCCTCTCAGCGGGAACTCCAAAGAGACCCAGTACTTC. This chain links TRBV4-1 with TRBJ2-5; TRBD2 matches 7 bases. This CDR3 spans 16 amino acids. Germline trimming cut 4 bases from V and 3 bases from J; bases unmatched to any gene: 11. CDR1 MGHRA and CDR2 YSYEKL come from the germline V gene.